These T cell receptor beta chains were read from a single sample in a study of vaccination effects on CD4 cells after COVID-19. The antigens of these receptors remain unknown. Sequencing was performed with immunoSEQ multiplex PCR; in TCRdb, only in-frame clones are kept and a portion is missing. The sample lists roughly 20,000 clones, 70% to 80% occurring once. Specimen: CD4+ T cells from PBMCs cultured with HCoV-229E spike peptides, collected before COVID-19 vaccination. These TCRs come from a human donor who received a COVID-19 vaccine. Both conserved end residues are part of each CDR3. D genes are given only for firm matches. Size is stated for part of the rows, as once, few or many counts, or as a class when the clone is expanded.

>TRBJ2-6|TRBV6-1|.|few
TGTGCCAGCAGTGAGTTATTGGGACCCGGGGCTGGGGCCAACGTCCTGACTTTC
CASSELLGPGAGANVLTF
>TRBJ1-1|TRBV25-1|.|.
TGTGCCAGCAGTATGGCTGGCACTGAAGCTTTCTTT
CASSMAGTEAFF
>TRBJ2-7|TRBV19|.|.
TGTGCCAGTGGCGACCGGGACTTGGGGATCTACGAGCAGTACTTC
CASGDRDLGIYEQYF
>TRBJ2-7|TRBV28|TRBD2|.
TGTGCCAGCAGTTCAAGGACTAGCGGGAGGGCCAATCTCGAGCAGTACTTC
CASSSRTSGRANLEQYF
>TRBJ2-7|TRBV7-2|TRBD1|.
TGTGCCAGCAGCTCCCCAGACAGGGGGCGAGGCGAGCAGTACTTC
CASSSPDRGRGEQYF
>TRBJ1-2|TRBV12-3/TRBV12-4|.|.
TGTGCCAGCACAAGGGGGATCCCGTATGGCTACACCTTC
CASTRGIPYGYTF
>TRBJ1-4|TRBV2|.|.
TGTGCCAGCAGGGGGTTGGGGGAAAAACTGTTTTTT
CASRGLGEKLFF
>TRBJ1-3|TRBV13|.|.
TGTGCCAGCAGCTTGCTAAACACCATATATTTT
CASSLLNTIYF
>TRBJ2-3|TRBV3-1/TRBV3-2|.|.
TGTGCCAGCAGCCAAATGCTCGCCACAGATACGCAGTATTTT
CASSQMLATDTQYF
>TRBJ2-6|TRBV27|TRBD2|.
TGTGCCAGCAGTCTAATCGGGGGGACGGGTTATGGGGCCAACGTCCTGACTTTC
CASSLIGGTGYGANVLTF
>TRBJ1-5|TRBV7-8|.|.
TGTGCCAGCAGCTTCTCCCCTAAGGGGAACAATCAGCCCCAGCATTTT
CASSFSPKGNNQPQHF
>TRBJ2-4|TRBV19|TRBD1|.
TGTGCCAGTACCGACAGGGGAAAAAACATTCAGTACTTC
CASTDRGKNIQYF
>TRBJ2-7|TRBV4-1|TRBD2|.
TGCGCCAGCAGTCCACGAACTAGCGGGGGCCCTTCTTCCTACGAGCAGTACTTC
CASSPRTSGGPSSYEQYF
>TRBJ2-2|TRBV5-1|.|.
TGCGCCAGCAGGCCGACAGGAATAAAGGCCGGGGAGCTGTTTTTT
CASRPTGIKAGELFF